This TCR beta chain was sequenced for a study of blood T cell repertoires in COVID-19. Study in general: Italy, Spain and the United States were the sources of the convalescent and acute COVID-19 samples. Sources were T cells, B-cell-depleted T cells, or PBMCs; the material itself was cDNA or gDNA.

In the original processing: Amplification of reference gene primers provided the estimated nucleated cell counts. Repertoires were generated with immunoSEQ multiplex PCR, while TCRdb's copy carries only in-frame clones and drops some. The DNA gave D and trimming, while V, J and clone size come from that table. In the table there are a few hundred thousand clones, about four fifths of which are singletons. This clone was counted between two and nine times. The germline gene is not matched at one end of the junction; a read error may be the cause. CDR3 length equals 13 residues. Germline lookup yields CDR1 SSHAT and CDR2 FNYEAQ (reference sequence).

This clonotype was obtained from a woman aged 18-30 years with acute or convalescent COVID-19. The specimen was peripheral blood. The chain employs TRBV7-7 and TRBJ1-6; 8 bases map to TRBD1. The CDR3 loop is CASSKDREHKLHF. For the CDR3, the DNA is TGTGCTAGCAGCAAGGACAGGGAACATAAGCTCCACTTT.